The sample holds one count of the clone carrying this T cell receptor beta chain. The data derive from a study of blood T cell repertoires in COVID-19. Study summary: Collection of acute and convalescent COVID-19 samples took place in the United States, Italy and Spain. PBMCs, B-cell-depleted T cells, or T cells provided the cDNA or gDNA that made up the material.

V gave up 0 bases and J gave up 6 bases; unmatched junction bases: 7. The CDR3 totals 15 residues. CDR1 and CDR2 from the germline V gene are SEHNR and FQNEAQ (reference sequence). Original processing methods: Estimated nucleated cell counts came from reference gene primer amplification. TCRdb keeps only in-frame clones here, not all; method: immunoSEQ multiplex PCR. The DNA was the basis for D and trimming; V, J and clone size are from that table. Among 100,000 to 150,000 clones listed, about 80% were seen once. J is TRBJ2-7 and V is TRBV7-9, with 8 bases aligning to TRBD1. The sequence came from a man aged 40-50 years with active or convalescent COVID-19. The material sequenced was peripheral blood. CDR3 sequence reads: CASSLAATGGSEQYF. The CDR3 bases are TGTGCCAGCAGCTTAGCAGCTACAGGGGGAAGCGAGCAGTACTTC.